This T cell receptor (beta chain) was retrieved from a study of T-cell memory formation after mild COVID-19. One entry per CDR3 protein results from TCRdb running MiXCR on the 5' RACE reads. The table includes 300,000 to 400,000 distinct CDR3 sequences, 25% to 30% detected once. This clonotype has just a few counts. Sequenced input: PBMCs or a T cell subset sorted from them (not recorded which). The sequence came from an adult woman who had mild COVID-19 (a few samples of this study predate the infection). Cell type and time point are not known.

In DNA, the CDR3 is TGCAGCGTTAGTAGCCAAGAAATCACAGATACGCAGTATTTT. Its protein product is CSVSSQEITDTQYF. The chain recombines TRBV29-1 with TRBJ2-3; D is undetermined. The V gene's germline CDR1 is SQVTM and CDR2 ANQGSEA. This CDR3 spans 14 amino acids. Trimming took 5 bases from V and 2 from J, leaving 14 bases between them.